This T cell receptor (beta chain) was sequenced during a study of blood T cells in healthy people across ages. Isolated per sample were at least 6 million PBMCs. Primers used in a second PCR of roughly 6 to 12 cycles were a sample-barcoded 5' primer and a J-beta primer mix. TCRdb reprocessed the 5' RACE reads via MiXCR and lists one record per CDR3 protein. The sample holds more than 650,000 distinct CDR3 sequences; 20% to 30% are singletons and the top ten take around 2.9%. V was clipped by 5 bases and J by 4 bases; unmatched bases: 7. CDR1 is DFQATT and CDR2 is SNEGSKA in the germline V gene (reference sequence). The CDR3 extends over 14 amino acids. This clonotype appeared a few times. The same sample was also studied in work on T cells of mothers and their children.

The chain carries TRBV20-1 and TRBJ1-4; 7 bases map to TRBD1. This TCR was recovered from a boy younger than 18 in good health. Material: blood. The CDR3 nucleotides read TGCAGTGCTCAGACAGGGCGGAATAATGAAAAACTGTTTTTT. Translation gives CSAQTGRNNEKLFF.